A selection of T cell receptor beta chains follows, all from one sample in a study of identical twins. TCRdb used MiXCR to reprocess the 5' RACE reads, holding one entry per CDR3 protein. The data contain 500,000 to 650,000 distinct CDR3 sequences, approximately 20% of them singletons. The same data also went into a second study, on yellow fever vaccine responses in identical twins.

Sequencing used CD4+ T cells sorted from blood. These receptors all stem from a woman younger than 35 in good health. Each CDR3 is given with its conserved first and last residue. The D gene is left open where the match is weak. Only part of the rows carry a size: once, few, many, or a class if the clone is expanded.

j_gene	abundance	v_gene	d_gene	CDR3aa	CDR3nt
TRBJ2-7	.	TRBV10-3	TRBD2	CAIRVPTSGRAYEQYF	TGTGCCATCAGAGTCCCGACTAGCGGGAGGGCCTACGAGCAGTACTTC
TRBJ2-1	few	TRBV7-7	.	CASSDGDYNEQFF	TGTGCCAGCAGCGACGGGGACTACAATGAGCAGTTCTTC
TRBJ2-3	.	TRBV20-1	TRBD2	CSARITSGFLRGTDTQYF	TGCAGTGCTAGAATAACTAGCGGGTTTTTACGCGGCACAGATACGCAGTATTTT
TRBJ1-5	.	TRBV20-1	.	CSGWEGGPGQPQHF	TGCAGTGGTTGGGAGGGAGGGCCCGGGCAGCCCCAGCATTTT
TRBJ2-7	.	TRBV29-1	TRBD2	CSVGGTSGRHEQYF	TGCAGCGTTGGAGGGACTAGCGGGAGGCACGAGCAGTACTTC
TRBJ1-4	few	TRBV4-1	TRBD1	CASSQIGQGVHEKLFF	TGCGCCAGCAGCCAAATCGGACAGGGAGTACATGAAAAACTGTTTTTT
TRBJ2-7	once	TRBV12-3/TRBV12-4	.	CASTMTRPDYEQYF	TGTGCCAGCACTATGACTAGGCCCGACTACGAGCAGTACTTC
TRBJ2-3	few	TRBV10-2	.	CASSELGLRVPDTQYF	TGCGCCAGCAGTGAGTTAGGTCTTCGGGTACCAGATACGCAGTATTTT
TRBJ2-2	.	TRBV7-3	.	CASRKGVTGELFF	TGTGCCAGCAGGAAAGGGGTCACCGGGGAGCTGTTTTTT
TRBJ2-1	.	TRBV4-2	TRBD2	CASSQELAGGHTSEQFF	TGTGCCAGCAGCCAAGAGTTAGCGGGGGGGCATACAAGTGAGCAGTTCTTC
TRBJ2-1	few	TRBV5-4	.	CASSPPSGYNEQFF	TGTGCCAGCAGCCCGCCCTCCGGGTACAATGAGCAGTTCTTC
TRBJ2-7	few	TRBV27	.	CASSFAGKSYEQYF	TGTGCCAGCAGTTTCGCCGGGAAGTCCTACGAGCAGTACTTC
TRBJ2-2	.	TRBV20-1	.	CSASPQSVSGELFF	TGCAGTGCTAGTCCCCAAAGTGTTTCCGGGGAGCTGTTTTTT
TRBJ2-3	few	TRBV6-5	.	CASSNRWGADTDTQYF	TGTGCCAGCAGTAATCGATGGGGGGCGGATACAGATACGCAGTATTTT
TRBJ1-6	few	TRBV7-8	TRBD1	CASSLSGQYNSPLHF	TGTGCCAGCAGCTTATCGGGACAGTATAATTCACCCCTCCACTTT
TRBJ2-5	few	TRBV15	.	CATSSRQVGSTQYF	TGTGCCACCAGCAGCAGACAGGTCGGGTCGACCCAGTACTTC
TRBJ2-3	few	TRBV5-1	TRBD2	CASNIAGGTDTQYF	TGCGCCAGCAACATAGCGGGTGGCACAGATACGCAGTATTTT
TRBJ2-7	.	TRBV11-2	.	CASSLVVPDYEQYF	TGTGCCAGCAGCTTAGTGGTGCCTGACTACGAGCAGTACTTC
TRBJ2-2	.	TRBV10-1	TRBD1	CASSGTGGAGELFF	TGCGCCAGCAGTGGGACAGGGGGTGCTGGGGAGCTGTTTTTT
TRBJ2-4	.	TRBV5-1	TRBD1	CASRNGQGLNIQYF	TGCGCCAGCAGAAATGGACAGGGCCTAAACATTCAGTACTTC
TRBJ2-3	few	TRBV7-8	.	CASSLAEGTDTQYF	TGTGCCAGCAGCTTAGCGGAGGGAACAGATACGCAGTATTTT
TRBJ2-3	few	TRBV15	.	CATKAEADTQYF	TGTGCCACCAAGGCAGAGGCCGATACGCAGTATTTT
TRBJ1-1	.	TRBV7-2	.	CASSIGGNTEAFF	TGTGCCAGCAGTATCGGGGGTAACACTGAAGCTTTCTTT
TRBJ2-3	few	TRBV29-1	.	CSAIRDVARTDTQYF	TGCAGCGCAATTCGGGATGTAGCACGCACAGATACGCAGTATTTT
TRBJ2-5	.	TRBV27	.	CASSFTGTQYF	TGTGCCAGCAGTTTCACCGGGACCCAGTACTTC
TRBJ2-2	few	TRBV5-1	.	CASSLDGGNTGELFF	TGCGCCAGCAGCTTGGATGGGGGGAACACCGGGGAGCTGTTTTTT
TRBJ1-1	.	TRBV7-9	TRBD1	CASIGGQGATEAFF	TGTGCCAGCATTGGGGGACAGGGAGCCACTGAAGCTTTCTTT
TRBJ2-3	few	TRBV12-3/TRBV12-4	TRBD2	CASSPVVAGGTDTQYF	TGTGCCAGCAGTCCCGTGGTAGCGGGGGGAACAGATACGCAGTATTTT
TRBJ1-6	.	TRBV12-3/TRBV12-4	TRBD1	CASRDRDYVNSPLHF	TGTGCCAGCAGGGACAGGGACTACGTGAATTCACCCCTCCACTTT
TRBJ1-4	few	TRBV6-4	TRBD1	CASMGTGRNEKLFF	TGTGCCAGCATGGGGACAGGGAGGAATGAAAAACTGTTTTTT
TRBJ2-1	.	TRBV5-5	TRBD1	CASRGTGGARNEQFF	TGTGCCAGCAGAGGGACAGGGGGCGCGAGAAATGAGCAGTTCTTC